What follows is one T cell receptor (beta chain) and its context. Its antigen is not known. The sample originates from a study of cytotoxic CD8 clonotypes in ibrutinib-treated CLL. Turning to the study itself: Median treatment time before response sampling was around twelve months, range 6 to 36.

A 1 in 200,000 to 1 in 1 million T cell depth was the sequencing target. Generated by immunoSEQ multiplex PCR, the TCRdb table keeps only in-frame clones and is missing some. The sample carries 40,000 or so clones, around 53% recorded once. The study's findings and limits: Circulating CD8+ T-cell counts were tracked by baseline clonality, which exceeded that of age-matched healthy donors.

Germline loops: CDR1 SEHNR, CDR2 FQNEAQ (reference sequence). The CDR3 consists of 17 residues. V lost 1 base, J lost 5 bases, and 13 bases stayed unmatched. The receptor's source is a human donor with chronic lymphocytic leukemia. The material was PBMCs, obtained before ibrutinib treatment. The J gene is TRBJ2-5, the V gene TRBV7-9, with 7 bases lining up with TRBD1. In nucleotides, the CDR3 is TGTGCCAGCAGCTTAGGGGCTGTGGCAGGGGGTTTGGAGACCCAGTACTTC. Its protein product is CASSLGAVAGGLETQYF. The variable domain in full, completed from reference TRBV7-9 and TRBJ2-5, reads DTGVSQNPRHKITKRGQNVTFRCDPISEHNRLYWYRQTLGQGPEFLTYFQNEAQLEKSRLLSDRFSAERPKGSFSTLEIQRTEQGDSAMYLCASSLGAVAGGLETQYFGPGTRLLVL.